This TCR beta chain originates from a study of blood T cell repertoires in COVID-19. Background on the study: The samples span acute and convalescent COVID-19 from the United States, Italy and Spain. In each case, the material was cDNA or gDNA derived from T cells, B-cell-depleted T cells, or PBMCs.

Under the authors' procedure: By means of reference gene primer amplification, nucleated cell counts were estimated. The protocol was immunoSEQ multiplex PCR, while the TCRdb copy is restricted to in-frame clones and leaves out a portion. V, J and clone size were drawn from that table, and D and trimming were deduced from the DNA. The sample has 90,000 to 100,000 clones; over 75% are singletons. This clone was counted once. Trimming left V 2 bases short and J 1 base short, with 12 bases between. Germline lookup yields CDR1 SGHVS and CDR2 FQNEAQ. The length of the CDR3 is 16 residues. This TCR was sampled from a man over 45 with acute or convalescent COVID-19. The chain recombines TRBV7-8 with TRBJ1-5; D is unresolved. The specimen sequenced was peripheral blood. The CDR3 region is CASSLSRTLSNQPQHF. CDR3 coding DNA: TGTGCCAGCAGCTTATCTCGTACTCTCAGCAATCAGCCCCAGCATTTT.